One sample yielded the 20 T cell receptor beta chains listed below, sequenced in a study of vaccination and CD4 T cells after COVID-19. Documented treatment: approximately 9-day PBMC culture with coronavirus spike peptide pools or control peptides (ViraFEST assay). Sequenced with the Oncomine TCR Beta short-read assay was DNA taken from cultured CD4+ T cells. MiXCR, applied by TCRdb to the PCR reads, yields one record per CDR3 protein. The data show 25,000 or so distinct CDR3 sequences, about 54% seen once. Their antigens remain unidentified. The sequencing sample was made of CD4+ T cells from blood, cultured in vitro. The receptors stem from a human donor who had recovered from COVID-19.

V usage is TRBV20-1 and J usage is TRBJ2-3; 9 bases match TRBD2. V shed 6 bases, J shed 1 base, and the junction held 11 bases outside the gene matches. Germline V gene sequence: CDR1 DFQATT, CDR2 SNEGSKA (reference sequence). The CDR3 sequence is 16 residues long. CDR3 sequence: CSAGESGRYRTDTQYF. The CDR3, as DNA: TGCAGTGCGGGGGAAAGCGGGAGGTATCGCACAGATACGCAGTATTTT.

This chain connects TRBV5-1 to TRBJ2-2, with TRBD1 identical over 7 bases. The CDR3 covers 16 residues. Trimming cost V 2 bases and J 2 bases; bases outside gene matches: 6. The germline CDR1 and CDR2 sequences are SGHRS and YFSETQ. CDR3 bases: TGCGCCAGCAGCTTAACAGGGGCCGCCAACACCGGGGAGCTGTTTTTT. Amino acid sequence: CASSLTGAANTGELFF. Drawing the rest from reference TRBV5-1 and TRBJ2-2, the complete variable domain is KAGVTQTPRYLIKTRGQQVTLSCSPISGHRSVSWYQQTPGQGLQFLFEYFSETQRNKGNFPGRFSGRQFSNSRSEMNVSTLELGDSALYLCASSLTGAANTGELFFGEGSRLTVL.

This clonotype was counted between two and nine times. This chain connects TRBV7-2 to TRBJ2-1; D perhaps matches TRBD2 (6 bases). Trimming removed 3 bases at V and 10 bases at J, with 16 bases between. CDR1 SGHTA and CDR2 FQGNSA come from the germline V gene. This CDR3 is 14 amino acids long. The CDR3 DNA reads as TGTGCCAGCAGCTTTGGGGACTCTCGACGGGAGCAGTTCTTC. Protein product: CASSFGDSRREQFF.

The rearrangement links TRBV7-2 to TRBJ1-5; 8 bases map to TRBD1. J gave up 9 bases and V 5 bases, and 6 bases lay outside the gene matches. The CDR3 is 13 residues long. Germline CDR1 SGHTA, CDR2 FQGNSA. Written as DNA, the CDR3 is TGTGCCAGCAGCGTGACAGGGGTCGCGCCCCAGCATTTT. The encoded protein is CASSVTGVAPQHF.

This clonotype appeared once. This chain joins TRBV7-2 and TRBJ2-7; TRBD1 aligns across 9 bases. V was pared by 4 bases and J by 7 bases, with 8 bases of the junction left unmatched. This CDR3 has 14 amino acids. Germline CDR1 is SGHTA and CDR2 is FQGNSA. CDR3 in amino acids: CASSWGGTGIEQYF. CDR3 nucleotide sequence: TGTGCCAGCAGCTGGGGGGGGACAGGGATTGAGCAGTACTTC.

In this sample, this clonotype turned up a few times. This chain links TRBV30 with TRBJ2-5, with a possible D match to TRBD1 (6 bases). Trimming took 5 bases from V and 2 from J, leaving 9 bases between them. There are 12 residues in the CDR3. The germline CDR1 and CDR2 sequences are GTSNPN and SVGIG (reference sequence). The CDR3: CAWATGQETQYF. The DNA for the CDR3 is TGTGCCTGGGCGACAGGACAAGAGACCCAGTACTTC.

The chain is built from TRBV27 and TRBJ2-2, with a possible D match to TRBD1 (5 bases). Trimming shortened V by 3 bases and J by 6 bases, and 11 bases separated the two germline ends. This CDR3 comprises 14 residues. CDR1 is MNHEY and CDR2 is SMNVEV in the germline V gene (reference sequence). CDR3 sequence (DNA): TGTGCCAGCAGTTTCAGGGCAGGGCCCGGGGAGCTGTTTTTT. Its protein is CASSFRAGPGELFF.

This chain uses TRBV11-3 with TRBJ1-2; 7 bases are a match to TRBD1. The CDR3 has 16 residues. V lost 0 bases and J lost 8; bases outside the gene matches: 12. Germline V CDR1 and CDR2: SGHNT, YENEEA. The CDR3 DNA sequence: TGTGCCAGCAGCTTAGAGGGTAGAGGGGGCGTTTACGGCTACACCTTC. Translation: CASSLEGRGGVYGYTF.

V is TRBV28 and J is TRBJ1-1; D gene unclear. V was shortened by 5 bases and J by 1 base, with 11 bases between the two germline ends. Germline V gene sequence: CDR1 MDHEN, CDR2 SYDVKM. The CDR3 loop spans 14 amino acids. The CDR3 bases are TGTGCCAGCAGTGTACGGCCGGCGAACACTGAAGCTTTCTTT. It codes for CASSVRPANTEAFF.

The J gene is TRBJ2-5, the V gene TRBV11-3, with 9 nucleotides matching TRBD2. The V and J ends lost 5 bases and 5 bases, in that order; junction bases with no gene match: 15. The CDR3 runs to 17 residues. The germline gives CDR1 SGHNT, CDR2 YENEEA. Here the CDR3 reads CASSPPLAGTRGETQYF. Written as DNA, the CDR3 is TGTGCCAGCAGCCCCCCCCTAGCGGGAACTCGAGGGGAGACCCAGTACTTC.

V is TRBV5-4 and J is TRBJ2-7; 9 nucleotides line up with TRBD1. The CDR3 is 14 amino acids. CDR1 and CDR2 (germline): SGHNT, YYREEE (reference sequence). V lost 5 bases to trimming and J lost 2 bases; unmatched junction nucleotides: 5. CDR3 region: CASRATGGPYEQYF. DNA for the CDR3: TGTGCCAGCAGAGCCACAGGGGGCCCCTACGAGCAGTACTTC.

The V gene is TRBV12-3 or TRBV12-4, the J gene TRBJ1-6; 7 bases agree with TRBD1. This CDR3 is 13 amino acids long. V lost 4 bases to trimming and J lost 8 bases; unmatched junction nucleotides: 2. The CDR3 region is CASSSQGYSPLHF. In nucleotides, the CDR3 is TGTGCCAGCAGTTCACAGGGGTATTCACCCCTCCACTTT.

The chain joins TRBV2 to TRBJ1-5, with 8 bases that match TRBD1. The CDR3 loop spans 14 amino acids. From germline, CDR1 is SNHLY and CDR2 FYNNEI. J lost 2 bases, V lost 5 bases, and 2 bases had no gene match. This CDR3 reads CASSPGGGNQPQHF. CDR3 DNA: TGTGCCAGCAGTCCAGGGGGCGGCAATCAGCCCCAGCATTTT. Full variable domain (rest looked up from reference TRBV2 and TRBJ1-5): EPEVTQTPSHQVTQMGQEVILRCVPISNHLYFYWYRQILGQKVEFLVSFYNNEISEKSEIFDDQFSVERPDGSNFTLKIRSTKLEDSAMYFCASSPGGGNQPQHFGDGTRLSIL.

V is TRBV20-1 and J is TRBJ1-1; D unresolved. V lost 1 base, J lost 0 bases, and 6 bases lay in between. The CDR3 runs to 13 residues. Germline-derived CDR1 and CDR2 are DFQATT and SNEGSKA (reference sequence). The CDR3 loop reads CSARVVVNTEAFF. As DNA, the CDR3 is TGCAGTGCTAGAGTTGTTGTGAACACTGAAGCTTTCTTT.

This clonotype was detected a few times. This chain joins TRBV19 and TRBJ2-3; tentatively, D is TRBD2 (5 bases). Germline lookup yields CDR1 LNHDA and CDR2 SQIVND (reference sequence). This CDR3 is 11 amino acids long. V was clipped by 4 bases and J by 11 bases, with 10 bases between them. The CDR3 sequence: CASSTLAQQYF. The DNA for the CDR3 is TGTGCCAGTAGTACGTTAGCGCAGCAGTATTTT. The variable domain in full, completed from reference TRBV19 and TRBJ2-3, reads DGGITQSPKYLFRKEGQNVTLSCEQNLNHDAMYWYRQDPGQGLRLIYYSQIVNDFQKGDIAEGYSVSREKKESFPLTVTSAQKNPTAFYLCASSTLAQQYFGPGTRLTVL.

This chain uses TRBV6-5 with TRBJ1-1; D is unresolved. The CDR3 consists of 14 residues. Germline V CDR1 and CDR2: MNHEY, SVGAGI. Trimming took 4 bases from V and 3 from J, leaving 12 bases between them. CDR3 in amino acids: CASSSSARDTEAFF. In nucleotides, the CDR3 is TGTGCCAGCAGTTCCTCCGCTCGTGACACTGAAGCTTTCTTT.

This clonotype was counted only a few times. The chain is built from TRBV7-9 and TRBJ2-2; 8 nucleotides line up with TRBD1. This CDR3 comprises 15 residues. Germline V CDR1 and CDR2: SEHNR, FQNEAQ (reference sequence). The trim removed 4 bases at V and 3 bases at J, leaving 4 bases unmatched. Written as DNA, the CDR3 is TGTGCCAGCAGCTCAGGGGGCCCGTACACCGGGGAGCTGTTTTTT. This encodes CASSSGGPYTGELFF.

The gene calls are TRBV2 and TRBJ1-5; TRBD1 matches at 8 bases. This CDR3 comprises 13 residues. The V gene's germline CDR1 is SNHLY and CDR2 FYNNEI. V lost 8 bases, J lost 6 bases, and 6 bases stayed unmatched. CDR3 region: CASGQGSFQPQHF. The CDR3, as DNA: TGTGCCAGCGGACAGGGTAGTTTTCAGCCCCAGCATTTT.

This chain joins TRBV5-1 and TRBJ1-1; D is undetermined. CDR3 length: 14 residues. Trimming removed 0 bases at V and 5 bases at J, with 11 bases between. Germline V gene lookup returns CDR1 SGHRS and CDR2 YFSETQ. CDR3 coding DNA: TGCGCCAGCAGCTTGGGAGGCTTTAGAACTGAAGCTTTCTTT. This sequence encodes CASSLGGFRTEAFF.

The V and J genes are TRBV6-5 and TRBJ1-3; D not resolved. CDR1 is MNHEY and CDR2 is SVGAGI in the germline V gene. Trimming removed 4 bases from V and 6 bases from J, with 7 bases in between. This CDR3 comprises 12 residues. The CDR3 bases are TGTGCCAGCAGTTCCCCAATAAACACCATATATTTT. Amino acid sequence: CASSSPINTIYF.